What follows are 24 T cell receptor beta chains derived from one specimen sequenced in a study of Ad26.COV2.S vaccination and SARS-CoV-2 variants. Measured with immunoSEQ multiplex PCR; TCRdb has only the in-frame clones, and not every one. The repertoire consists of about 680,000 clones, with approximately 88% occurring once and the leading ten covering approximately 1.5%. Specified treatment: 15 to 20 received Ad26.COV2.S at low or high dose, single or two shots; roughly 5 received placebo; per-sample allocation not given. Samples analyzed were those drawn on day 63 after the first vaccine or placebo injection. The starting material was peripheral blood, obtained in a trial of Ad26.COV2.S vaccine versus placebo. The receptor set was obtained from a person between 18 and 60 years old who received the Ad26.COV2.S COVID-19 vaccine or a placebo.

The chain carries TRBV13 and TRBJ1-6; 7 nucleotides align to TRBD1. CDR1 and CDR2 (germline): PRHDT, FYEKMQ (reference sequence). This CDR3 contains 15 residues. The V and J ends lost 6 bases and 6 bases, in that order; junction bases with no gene match: 8. CDR3 protein: CASRETGTANSPLHF. The DNA for the CDR3 is TGTGCCAGCAGGGAAACCGGGACAGCTAATTCACCCCTCCACTTT.

The rearrangement joins TRBV9 to TRBJ1-2; 9 nucleotides agree with TRBD1. The junction had 4 bases not matched to a gene; V was cut back by 4 bases and J by 3 bases. The CDR3 runs to 14 residues. Germline V gene sequence: CDR1 SGDLS, CDR2 YYNGEE. The CDR3 here is CASSKRQGDYGYTF. The CDR3 nucleotides are TGTGCCAGCAGCAAGCGACAGGGGGACTATGGCTACACCTTC.

This chain links TRBV2 with TRBJ2-4; no clear D gene. Trimming cost V 4 bases and J 5 bases, with 9 bases left between them. The germline V gene has CDR1 SNHLY and CDR2 FYNNEI. CDR3 length equals 13 residues. The CDR3 sequence is CASSVPGQNIQYF. CDR3 nucleotides: TGTGCCAGCAGTGTTCCAGGACAAAACATTCAGTACTTC.

The rearrangement joins TRBV18 to TRBJ1-4; no clear D. Germline-derived CDR1 and CDR2 are KGHSH and LQKENI. The V gene lost 2 bases and the J gene lost 0 bases, with 7 bases spanning the gap. CDR3 length equals 15 residues. The CDR3, as DNA: TGTGCCAGCTCACCAGAAAGGTCAACTAATGAAAAACTGTTTTTT. Translation: CASSPERSTNEKLFF. The whole variable domain, remainder taken from reference TRBV18 and TRBJ1-4, is NAGVMQNPRHLVRRRGQEARLRCSPMKGHSHVYWYRQLPEEGLKFMVYLQKENIIDESGMPKERFSAEFPKEGPSILRIQQVVRGDSAAYFCASSPERSTNEKLFFGSGTQLSVL.

The CDR3, as DNA: TGTGCCAGTAGTACCATCGCCGGGACAGGGCGTAATTCACCCCTCCACTTT. Translated, it gives CASSTIAGTGRNSPLHF. This chain connects TRBV19 to TRBJ1-6, with 9 bases matching TRBD1. CDR1 is LNHDA, CDR2 SQIVND, per germline (reference sequence). The CDR3 extends over 17 amino acids. V shed 4 bases, J shed 6 bases, and the junction held 10 bases outside the gene matches.

A note on this clone: This sample includes further DNA sequences coding for the same CDR3. This chain connects TRBV5-4 to TRBJ2-2; perhaps TRBD1 as D (6 bases). Germline values: CDR1 SGHNT, CDR2 YYREEE (reference sequence). The CDR3 has 14 amino acids. Trimming took 3 bases from V and 2 from J, leaving 8 bases between them. CDR3 residues: CASSSGQNTGELFF. DNA for the CDR3: TGTGCCAGCAGCTCGGGACAAAACACCGGGGAGCTGTTTTTT.

The chain uses TRBV19 and TRBJ2-1; the D is unclear. Germline CDR1 and CDR2: LNHDA and SQIVND (reference sequence). The CDR3 consists of 14 residues. Trimming cost V 2 bases and J 3 bases, with 8 bases left between them. The CDR3 DNA sequence: TGTGCCAGTAGTATAAGTACACACTACAATGAGCAGTTCTTC. Protein: CASSISTHYNEQFF.

The V call is TRBV5-1, the J call TRBJ1-2, with 7 positions matching TRBD1. J gave up 4 bases and V 2 bases, and 2 bases lay outside the gene matches. The CDR3 has 13 residues. CDR1 and CDR2 (germline): SGHRS, YFSETQ. CDR3 sequence (DNA): TGCGCCAGCAGCTTTGGACAGGTCTATGGCTACACCTTC. Protein sequence: CASSFGQVYGYTF.

The chain carries TRBV7-2 and TRBJ2-2; the D gene could be TRBD1 or TRBD2 (6 bases each). The CDR3 is 16 residues long. Germline CDR1 reads SGHTA; CDR2 reads FQGNSA. V was pared by 1 base and J by 1 base, with 10 bases between. The CDR3, as DNA: TGTGCCAGCAGCTTAGGGGGGGCGATGAACACCGGGGAGCTGTTTTTT. It is translated as CASSLGGAMNTGELFF.

This chain connects TRBV6-2 or TRBV6-3 to TRBJ2-7; either TRBD1 or TRBD2 may supply D (6 bases each). Germline lookup yields CDR1 MNHEY and CDR2 SVGEGT. V lost 0 bases, J lost 3 bases, and 12 bases lay in between. The CDR3 has 15 amino acids. The CDR3 DNA reads as TGTGCCAGCAGTTACTCTGAGGGGGGCGTCTACGAGCAGTACTTC. Translated, it gives CASSYSEGGVYEQYF.

The gene calls are TRBV7-9 and TRBJ2-2, with 12 bases lining up with TRBD2. V was clipped by 2 bases and J by 3 bases; unmatched bases: 4. CDR3 length: 17 residues. Germline CDR1 reads SEHNR; CDR2 reads FQNEAQ (reference sequence). CDR3 bases: TGTGCCAGCAGCTTAACGAGACTAGCGGGGGACACCGGGGAGCTGTTTTTT. Translation: CASSLTRLAGDTGELFF. The variable domain in full, completed from reference TRBV7-9 and TRBJ2-2, reads DTGVSQNPRHKITKRGQNVTFRCDPISEHNRLYWYRQTLGQGPEFLTYFQNEAQLEKSRLLSDRFSAERPKGSFSTLEIQRTEQGDSAMYLCASSLTRLAGDTGELFFGEGSRLTVL.

This clone came up many times. V and J are TRBV4-1 and TRBJ1-4; D remains ambiguous. The CDR3 covers 16 residues. The V end was cut by 2 bases, the J end by 7 bases, with 17 bases between. Germline CDR1 MGHRA, CDR2 YSYEKL. The CDR3 DNA follows: TGCGCCAGCAGCCAAAATCCGTTTAGGGAATTTGAAAAACTGTTTTTT. Translated, it gives CASSQNPFREFEKLFF.

The chain links TRBV19 to TRBJ2-7; the D gene is possibly TRBD2 (6 bases). Per the germline V gene, CDR1 is LNHDA and CDR2 is SQIVND (reference sequence). There are 15 residues in the CDR3. Trimming took 3 bases from V and 4 from J, leaving 16 bases between them. CDR3 sequence (DNA): TGTGCCAGTAGTATGGTCGCGACTCGGGGGTACGAGCAGTACTTC. Amino acids: CASSMVATRGYEQYF. The full variable domain, its missing parts supplied by reference TRBV19 and TRBJ2-7, is DGGITQSPKYLFRKEGQNVTLSCEQNLNHDAMYWYRQDPGQGLRLIYYSQIVNDFQKGDIAEGYSVSREKKESFPLTVTSAQKNPTAFYLCASSMVATRGYEQYFGPGTRLTVT.

The chain has TRBV2 and TRBJ1-3, with D tentatively TRBD1 (5 bases). Trimming shortened V by 3 bases and J by 1 base, and 7 bases separated the two germline ends. Germline loops: CDR1 SNHLY, CDR2 FYNNEI. The CDR3 covers 14 residues. The CDR3 loop reads CASSDGGSGNTIYF. The CDR3 DNA reads as TGTGCCAGCAGTGACGGGGGATCTGGAAACACCATATATTTT. The variable domain in full, completed from reference TRBV2 and TRBJ1-3, reads EPEVTQTPSHQVTQMGQEVILRCVPISNHLYFYWYRQILGQKVEFLVSFYNNEISEKSEIFDDQFSVERPDGSNFTLKIRSTKLEDSAMYFCASSDGGSGNTIYFGEGSWLTVV.

The rearrangement links TRBV9 to TRBJ2-7, with no clear D. Looked up from germline, CDR1 is SGDLS and CDR2 is YYNGEE. Trimming pared 0 bases from V and 1 base from J, leaving 8 bases between. There are 14 residues in the CDR3. The CDR3 spells CASSVDDSSYEQYF. CDR3 nucleotide sequence: TGTGCCAGCAGCGTAGATGATTCTTCCTACGAGCAGTACTTC.

The chain has TRBV12-5 and TRBJ2-2, with D perhaps TRBD1 (6 bases). Germline V gene sequence: CDR1 LGHNT, CDR2 FRNRAP. Trimming cost V 0 bases and J 4 bases, with 9 bases left between them. The CDR3 contains 15 residues. In DNA form, the CDR3 reads TGTGCTAGTGGTTTGGTACAGGGCAGCACCGGGGAGCTGTTTTTT. It codes for CASGLVQGSTGELFF. Using reference TRBV12-5 and TRBJ2-2 for the parts outside the CDR3, the full variable domain is DARVTQTPRHKVTEMGQEVTMRCQPILGHNTVFWYRQTMMQGLELLAYFRNRAPLDDSGMPKDRFSAEMPDATLATLKIQPSEPRDSAVYFCASGLVQGSTGELFFGEGSRLTVL.

In this sample, this clone turned up once. The V and J genes are TRBV7-6 and TRBJ1-6; 8 nucleotides agree with TRBD1. V lost 7 bases and J lost 10; bases outside the gene matches: 6. CDR1 is SGHVS and CDR2 is FNYEAQ in the germline V gene. The CDR3 runs 13 residues. The CDR3 DNA reads as TGTGCCAGCAATCAGGGGGCAAGGTCACCCCTCCACTTT. Translating gives CASNQGARSPLHF.

The V call is TRBV25-1, the J call TRBJ1-4, with D unresolved. Trimming shortened V by 0 bases and J by 7 bases, and 9 bases separated the two germline ends. The CDR3 has 14 residues. The germline V gene has CDR1 MGHDK and CDR2 SYGVNS. CDR3 sequence (DNA): TGTGCCAGCAGTGAATATAAAGACCCTGAAAAACTGTTTTTT. It translates to CASSEYKDPEKLFF.

The chain uses TRBV24-1 and TRBJ2-5, with 13 bases fitting TRBD2. V shed 5 bases and J 4 bases; nucleotides not matched to a gene: 0. The CDR3 has 14 residues. Germline assignment: CDR1 KGHDR and CDR2 SFDVKD. The CDR3 nucleotides are TGTGCCACCAGTGGACTAGCGGGGGGAGAGACCCAGTACTTC. Translating gives CATSGLAGGETQYF.

The V and J genes are TRBV7-9 and TRBJ1-3; 7 positions agree with TRBD1. Germline CDR1 and CDR2: SEHNR and FQNEAQ (reference sequence). With 5 bases clipped from V and 4 bases from J, the junction kept 8 bases outside the gene matches. The CDR3 is 15 amino acids. This CDR3 reads CASSADREAGNTIYF. CDR3 bases: TGTGCCAGCAGCGCCGACAGGGAGGCGGGAAACACCATATATTTT. The variable domain in full, with the rest retrieved from reference TRBV7-9 and TRBJ1-3, is DTGVSQNPRHKITKRGQNVTFRCDPISEHNRLYWYRQTLGQGPEFLTYFQNEAQLEKSRLLSDRFSAERPKGSFSTLEIQRTEQGDSAMYLCASSADREAGNTIYFGEGSWLTVV.

The V gene is TRBV18, the J gene TRBJ2-7; 10 positions agree with TRBD2. Germline loops: CDR1 KGHSH, CDR2 LQKENI. The CDR3 length is 16 residues. Trimming took 3 bases from V and 2 from J; bases not matched to a gene: 7. This chain's CDR3 is CASSPLLAGGAYEQYF. In DNA form, the CDR3 reads TGTGCCAGCTCACCTCTATTAGCGGGAGGAGCCTACGAGCAGTACTTC.

In the case of this clone: Other DNA sequences in this specimen translate into the identical CDR3. The chain recombines TRBV30 with TRBJ1-2; D uncertain. The germline V and J ends were trimmed by 5 bases and 3 bases, with 10 bases remaining between them. CDR3 length equals 12 residues. Germline lookup yields CDR1 GTSNPN and CDR2 SVGIG (reference sequence). CDR3 region: CAWSEQDYGYTF. Written as DNA, the CDR3 is TGTGCCTGGTCCGAGCAGGACTATGGCTACACCTTC.

About this clone itself: Other DNA sequences from this sample encode an identical CDR3 as well. This chain uses TRBV5-1 with TRBJ2-7, with 10 bases lining up with TRBD1. The germline V gene encodes CDR1 SGHRS and CDR2 YFSETQ. V lost 4 bases and J lost 4; bases outside the gene matches: 2. The CDR3 covers 13 residues. The CDR3 is CASSTGQGYEQYF. The CDR3 DNA is TGCGCCAGCAGCACGGGACAGGGGTACGAGCAGTACTTC.

The rearrangement uses TRBV18 and TRBJ2-1, with TRBD1 matching 9 bases. Germline CDR1 KGHSH, CDR2 LQKENI. The CDR3 sequence is 15 residues long. V lost 4 bases and J lost 10; bases outside the gene matches: 11. The CDR3 region is CASSRPGQGLGEQFF. For the CDR3, the DNA is TGTGCCAGCTCACGACCGGGACAGGGCCTTGGGGAGCAGTTCTTC.